The subject of this entry is one TCR beta chain. Antigen: not known. These data originate in a study of cytomegalovirus exposure and HLA in healthy donors. Study-level information: The roughly 110 validation repertoires were reported in a later analysis to have been generated on the same platform as the roughly 670 first-cohort repertoires. Study results and caveats: The tendency of first-cohort TCR clusters to co-occur in the roughly 130 validation repertoires was the finding of a later analysis. Diagnosis of cytomegalovirus status made by the classifier reportedly showed high specificity and sensitivity. Through in vitro validation, a few CMV-associated chains were shown to be specific for CMV antigens.

Assay: immunoSEQ multiplex PCR; the TCRdb copy retains only in-frame clones and omits some. The sample has under 140,000 clones, roughly 90% seen once. Deletions cut 3 bases from V and 5 bases from J, with 16 bases between. The V gene's germline CDR1 is LNHDA and CDR2 SQIVND (reference sequence). This CDR3 comprises 15 residues. The chain carries TRBV19 and TRBJ2-5; D is possibly TRBD2 (6 bases). The sample comprised PBMCs. This TCR came from a woman in her 30s in good health and CMV-seropositive. The CDR3 spells CASSITASASETQYF. The CDR3 nucleotides are TGTGCCAGTAGTATTACGGCTAGCGCTTCGGAGACCCAGTACTTC.